Shown below are 16 T cell receptor beta chains from a single sample sequenced in a study of T cell responses to AZD1222 COVID-19 vaccine. The protocol was immunoSEQ multiplex PCR, while the TCRdb copy is restricted to in-frame clones and leaves out a portion. The repertoire includes roughly 150,000 clones, just under 95% of them detected once, and around 6.5% sits in the top ten. The specimen comprised peripheral blood, sampled 28 days after the second AZD1222 dose. Source of these receptors: an adult who received the AZD1222 COVID-19 vaccine.

This clone was picked up one time. The V and J genes are TRBV4-1 and TRBJ1-4; a possible D gene is TRBD1 (5 bases). The V end lost 8 bases, the J end lost 6 bases, and 16 bases lay between the germline ends. CDR3 size: 14 residues. Looked up from germline, CDR1 is MGHRA and CDR2 is YSYEKL. The CDR3 nucleotides are TGCGCCAGCGCCCGTGGGGGAGGGGATGAAAAACTGTTTTTT. This translates into CASARGGGDEKLFF.

The V gene is TRBV11-3, the J gene TRBJ2-2, with D perhaps assigned TRBD1 or TRBD2 (5 bases each). CDR1 and CDR2 (germline): SGHNT, YENEEA. The CDR3 has 15 amino acids. V gave up 4 bases and J gave up 7 bases, with 16 bases separating them. For the CDR3, the DNA is TGTGCCAGCAGCTGGACCGGGACGTTGAGCGGGGAGCTGTTTTTT. Amino acids: CASSWTGTLSGELFF.

The chain recombines TRBV29-1 with TRBJ2-3; TRBD2 is a possible D gene (6 bases). Trimming stripped 7 bases from V and 4 bases from J, with 15 bases between. The germline gives CDR1 SQVTM, CDR2 ANQGSEA. CDR3 length: 13 residues. The CDR3, as DNA: TGCAGCGCCAGGACTAACGGCGCAGATACGCAGTATTTT. Protein sequence: CSARTNGADTQYF.

V and J are TRBV6-5 and TRBJ1-2, with D uncertain. Trimming pared 6 bases from V and 2 bases from J, leaving 16 bases between. CDR1 and CDR2 (germline): MNHEY, SVGAGI. The CDR3 covers 15 residues. CDR3 sequence reads: CASRRASVYNYGYTF. For the CDR3, the DNA is TGTGCCAGCAGACGAGCCAGTGTGTACAACTATGGCTACACCTTC.

J is TRBJ2-1 and V is TRBV4-3; TRBD1 matches at 7 bases. The CDR3 consists of 15 residues. J lost 4 bases, V lost 2 bases, and 5 bases had no gene match. Looked up from germline, CDR1 is LGHNA and CDR2 is YSLEER. CDR3 nucleotide sequence: TGCGCCAGCAGCCAATGGACAGGTCAATACAATGAGCAGTTCTTC. This translates into CASSQWTGQYNEQFF.

The rearrangement joins TRBV19 to TRBJ1-3; TRBD1 matches at 7 bases. The CDR3 loop spans 15 amino acids. Germline-derived CDR1 and CDR2 are LNHDA and SQIVND (reference sequence). Germline trimming cut 7 bases from V and 2 bases from J; bases unmatched to any gene: 8. The CDR3 DNA sequence: TGTGCCAGTACCCTCTCCGACAGGGCTGGAAACACCATATATTTT. This translates into CASTLSDRAGNTIYF.

This sequence joins TRBV13 and TRBJ1-1; the D is unclear. The CDR3 sequence is 13 residues long. The ends were cut back, 6 bases at V and 1 base at J, with 9 bases in the middle. CDR1 PRHDT and CDR2 FYEKMQ come from the germline V gene (reference sequence). The CDR3 nucleotides are TGTGCCAGCAGTTCCATCCCGAACACTGAAGCTTTCTTT. It specifies CASSSIPNTEAFF.

The rearrangement joins TRBV2 to TRBJ1-1; D call uncertain. The germline gives CDR1 SNHLY, CDR2 FYNNEI. The CDR3 spans 12 residues. Deletions cut 3 bases from V and 4 bases from J, with 6 bases between. CDR3 region: CASSEGVTEAFF. CDR3 nucleotide sequence: TGTGCCAGCAGTGAGGGAGTCACTGAAGCTTTCTTT.

This sequence joins TRBV7-6 and TRBJ2-5; tentatively, D is TRBD1 (6 bases). There are 14 residues in the CDR3. The V end lost 5 bases, the J end lost 0 bases, and 10 bases lay between the germline ends. The germline V gene encodes CDR1 SGHVS and CDR2 FNYEAQ. In DNA form, the CDR3 reads TGTGCCAGCAGCAGGACAGAGTACCAAGAGACCCAGTACTTC. Its protein product is CASSRTEYQETQYF. Full variable domain (rest looked up from reference TRBV7-6 and TRBJ2-5): GAGVSQSPRYKVTKRGQDVALRCDPISGHVSLYWYRQALGQGPEFLTYFNYEAQQDKSGLPNDRFSAERPEGSISTLTIQRTEQRDSAMYRCASSRTEYQETQYFGPGTRLLVL.

This clone appeared a single time. The rearrangement joins TRBV7-2 to TRBJ1-2; 7 bases line up with TRBD1. Germline CDR1 reads SGHTA; CDR2 reads FQGNSA. J lost 5 bases, V lost 1 base, and 10 bases had no gene match. The CDR3 is 16 amino acids. In DNA form, the CDR3 reads TGTGCCAGCAGCTTAGTGGGAACCGGGACAGCGTATGGCTACACCTTC. This gives the protein CASSLVGTGTAYGYTF.

The V gene is TRBV11-3, the J gene TRBJ1-5; maybe TRBD1 (5 bases). The CDR3 consists of 15 residues. Germline-derived CDR1 and CDR2 are SGHNT and YENEEA. V gave up 2 bases and J gave up 2 bases, with 10 bases separating them. The chain's CDR3 is CASSLSGSGNQPQHF. The CDR3 DNA reads TGTGCCAGCAGCTTATCAGGGTCGGGCAATCAGCCCCAGCATTTT.

The V and J genes are TRBV19 and TRBJ1-1; D unclear. Trimming cost V 6 bases and J 4 bases, with 9 bases left between them. The CDR3 is made up of 12 amino acids. Germline assignment: CDR1 LNHDA and CDR2 SQIVND (reference sequence). The CDR3 DNA reads as TGTGCCAGTAGCTACGGGATCACTGAAGCTTTCTTT. Protein: CASSYGITEAFF.

The chain has TRBV7-2 and TRBJ1-5, with D maybe TRBD1 (5 bases). Per germline, CDR1 SGHTA and CDR2 FQGNSA. The CDR3 loop spans 15 amino acids. V was trimmed by 4 bases and J by 1 base, leaving 11 bases between them. The CDR3 region has the DNA TGTGCCAGCAGCTCCGCGGGGGACAGCAATCAGCCCCAGCATTTT. It codes for CASSSAGDSNQPQHF.

The chain employs TRBV28 and TRBJ1-1; D possibly corresponds to TRBD1 (5 bases). Germline V gene lookup returns CDR1 MDHEN and CDR2 SYDVKM. The CDR3 contains 17 residues. V lost 6 bases to trimming and J lost 1 base, with 21 bases between them. CDR3 in amino acids: CASRPVPKQVPNTEAFF. The CDR3 DNA reads TGTGCCAGCAGACCCGTCCCCAAACAGGTCCCGAACACTGAAGCTTTCTTT.

This chain uses TRBV4-3 with TRBJ1-1; maybe TRBD1 (5 bases). V was cut by 1 base and J by 4 bases, with 16 bases left in between. The CDR3 loop spans 16 amino acids. Germline assignment: CDR1 LGHNA and CDR2 YSLEER. Written as DNA, the CDR3 is TGCGCCAGCAGCCAAGCCGTAACCGGGACGGTCACTGAAGCTTTCTTT. This gives the protein CASSQAVTGTVTEAFF.

V usage is TRBV3-1 (or the pseudogene TRBV3-2) and J usage is TRBJ2-7, with D unresolved. Germline CDR1 LGHDT, CDR2 YNNKEL (reference sequence). The V end lost 8 bases, the J end lost 3 bases, and 8 bases lay between the germline ends. This CDR3 is 11 amino acids long. The chain's CDR3 is CASGRIYEQYF. Here the CDR3 DNA reads TGTGCCAGCGGCCGGATCTACGAGCAGTACTTC.